This TCR beta chain was recorded in a study of shared clonotypes between healthy human individuals. The table came from immunoSEQ multiplex PCR; TCRdb's copy has only in-frame clones and leaves some out. The sample gives approximately 250,000 clones, over 50% of which show up once; 8.5% to 14% is in the top ten. This CDR3 has 12 amino acids. V dropped 5 bases and J dropped 0 bases, with 5 bases sitting between them. Germline V gene sequence: CDR1 SNHLY, CDR2 FYNNEI. The sequenced sample consisted of memory CD4+ T cells sorted from blood. Subset given: CD45RA-negative fraction. The rearrangement links TRBV2 to TRBJ2-7, with no clear D. This TCR derives from a man aged 25 to 40 in good health. For the CDR3, the DNA is TGTGCCAGCAGTAAGGCCTCCTACGAGCAGTACTTC. Translated, it gives CASSKASYEQYF.